The 32 T cell receptor beta chains below were found in one sample sequenced in a study of sequential checkpoint blockade in melanoma (dated by TCRdb to between 2018 and 2020). The library was produced with the immunoSEQ multiplex PCR assay. TCRdb holds this immuneACCESS table with in-frame rearrangements only. Some clones are missing; in checked studies, unresolved V genes explain under half, and the rest has no known cause. The sample table lists about 11,000 clones, about 29% of them with a count of one. Roughly 24% of the sample is in the top ten clones. Sample treatment or condition, as interpreted from the label and publication: randomized to nivolumab then ipilimumab (arm A) or the reverse (arm B). The input for sequencing was tumor tissue (inferred from file names), taken from a patient given nivolumab and ipilimumab in sequence. These receptors all stem from a human donor with melanoma.

The rearrangement uses TRBV5-1 and TRBJ1-6; 9 positions match TRBD1. The CDR3 loop spans 16 amino acids. CDR1 is SGHRS, CDR2 YFSETQ, per germline. V lost 4 bases, J lost 4 bases, and 6 bases stayed unmatched. The DNA for the CDR3 is TGCGCCAGCAGCCTGGGGACAGGGCTTTATAATTCACCCCTCCACTTT. Its protein is CASSLGTGLYNSPLHF.

The chain employs TRBV19 and TRBJ1-5; D is possibly TRBD1 (5 bases). Trimming left V 5 bases short and J 2 bases short, with 13 bases between. The CDR3 extends over 15 amino acids. CDR1 LNHDA and CDR2 SQIVND come from the germline V gene (reference sequence). CDR3 in DNA: TGTGCCAGTAGTCTGGGGACCCGGGGCAATCAGCCCCAGCATTTT. The encoded protein is CASSLGTRGNQPQHF.

In this sample, this clone turned up many times. The chain carries TRBV6-8 and TRBJ2-1; D call uncertain. The CDR3 totals 13 residues. Trimming shortened V by 0 bases and J by 6 bases, and 6 bases separated the two germline ends. Germline CDR1 is MNHGY and CDR2 is SAAAGT. Here the CDR3 DNA reads TGTGCCAGCAGTTACTCGACCCGCAATGAGCAGTTCTTC. Protein: CASSYSTRNEQFF.

This clone has at least ten counts. This chain links TRBV11-3 with TRBJ1-1; D not certain. Germline CDR1 reads SGHNT; CDR2 reads YENEEA. The ends were cut back, 4 bases at V and 1 base at J, with 16 bases in the middle. The CDR3 is made up of 16 amino acids. CDR3 loop: CASSSAPGLGNTEAFF. CDR3 bases: TGTGCCAGCAGCTCCGCCCCCGGCCTGGGGAACACTGAAGCTTTCTTT.

J is TRBJ2-1 and V is TRBV11-3, with 7 bases identical to TRBD1. The germline V gene encodes CDR1 SGHNT and CDR2 YENEEA. This CDR3 has 15 residues. The V and J ends lost 0 bases and 4 bases, in that order; junction bases with no gene match: 3. The CDR3 region is CASSLDRGTYNEQFF. The CDR3 DNA reads TGTGCCAGCAGCTTAGACAGGGGGACGTACAATGAGCAGTTCTTC.

The chain's CDR3 is CASSPRSTGFNEQFF. Here the CDR3 DNA reads TGTGCCAGCTCACCTCGATCAACAGGGTTCAATGAGCAGTTCTTC. The chain is built from TRBV18 and TRBJ2-1; a weak D match, TRBD1 (6 bases). CDR3 size: 15 residues. Trimming left V 3 bases short and J 6 bases short, with 15 bases between. Germline V gene lookup returns CDR1 KGHSH and CDR2 LQKENI.

This rearrangement joins TRBV29-1 to TRBJ2-1; perhaps TRBD2 as D (5 bases). V was cut by 6 bases and J by 5 bases, with 17 bases left in between. The CDR3 is made up of 14 amino acids. From germline, CDR1 is SQVTM and CDR2 ANQGSEA. The CDR3 DNA reads as TGCAGCGTCCGCGGCAGCGGACCAAACAATGAGCAGTTCTTC. Protein sequence: CSVRGSGPNNEQFF.

The gene calls are TRBV18 and TRBJ1-4; the D is unclear. Deletions cut 4 bases from V and 6 bases from J, with 9 bases between. The CDR3 spans 13 residues. Germline CDR1 and CDR2: KGHSH and LQKENI. The CDR3 DNA reads TGTGCCAGCTCACAGGCAGGAGATGAAAAACTGTTTTTT. Translation gives CASSQAGDEKLFF.

The rearrangement joins TRBV30 to TRBJ2-2, with D unresolved. This CDR3 spans 13 amino acids. In germline, CDR1 is GTSNPN, CDR2 SVGIG (reference sequence). Trimming cost V 0 bases and J 6 bases, with 8 bases left between them. In DNA form, the CDR3 reads TGTGCCTGGAGTGTCCTTAGGTCCGGGGAGCTGTTTTTT. This encodes CAWSVLRSGELFF. Looking up the rest from reference TRBV30 and TRBJ2-2 gives the full variable domain: SQTIHQWPATLVQPVGSPLSLECTVEGTSNPNLYWYRQAAGRGLQLLFYSVGIGQISSEVPQNLSASRPQDRQFILSSKKLLLSDSGFYLCAWSVLRSGELFFGEGSRLTVL.

In this sample, this clone turned up a few times. V gene TRBV6-8 combines with J gene TRBJ2-3, with 7 bases identical to TRBD1. The V and J ends lost 6 bases and 0 bases, in that order; junction bases with no gene match: 6. Germline V gene data show CDR1 as MNHGY and CDR2 as SAAAGT. The CDR3 is 15 amino acids. The CDR3 region is CASRPDRASTDTQYF. The CDR3 DNA follows: TGTGCCAGCAGACCTGACAGGGCTAGCACAGATACGCAGTATTTT.

This sequence joins TRBV11-3 and TRBJ1-6, with a weak D call TRBD1 (6 bases). Per the germline V gene, CDR1 is SGHNT and CDR2 is YENEEA. CDR3 size: 14 residues. Trimming stripped 1 base from V and 8 bases from J, with 9 bases between. In DNA form, the CDR3 reads TGTGCCAGCAGCTTAGGAGGGGGTCATTCACCCCTCCACTTT. It specifies CASSLGGGHSPLHF.

This sequence joins TRBV1 and TRBJ2-7; the table's TRBD1 call for D was not verified on the DNA. TRBV1 is a recognized pseudogene. This CDR3 spans 17 amino acids. As DNA, the CDR3 is TGCGCCAGCAGCCAAGATCACGATCGGACAGGGCAGGCCGAGCAGTACTTC. Translating it yields CASSQDHDRTGQAEQYF.

The chain carries TRBV19 and TRBJ2-3, with 11 bases identical to TRBD2. The CDR3 is made up of 20 amino acids. The ends lost 1 base at V and 0 bases at J; junction bases unmatched: 12. Germline CDR1 is LNHDA and CDR2 is SQIVND (reference sequence). The CDR3 reads CASSIVYGTSGFSSTDTQYF. CDR3 nucleotides: TGTGCCAGTAGTATAGTCTACGGGACTAGCGGATTTTCTAGCACAGATACGCAGTATTTT.

In this sample, this clone turned up a few times. The genes are TRBV28 and TRBJ1-2; 9 bases agree with TRBD1. Germline V gene data show CDR1 as MDHEN and CDR2 as SYDVKM. This CDR3 has 14 residues. With V trimmed by 6 bases and J by 4 bases, 6 bases remained unmatched. CDR3 DNA: TGTGCCAGCAGGGGGGGACAGGGAACCTATGGCTACACCTTC. Encoded protein: CASRGGQGTYGYTF.

The chain carries TRBV19 and TRBJ2-5, with 9 bases lining up with TRBD2. The V gene end was trimmed by 1 base and the J gene end by 2 bases; junction bases not matched to a gene: 2. Germline-derived CDR1 and CDR2 are LNHDA and SQIVND (reference sequence). The CDR3 spans 15 residues. The CDR3 reads CASSIASGVQETQYF. DNA of the CDR3: TGTGCCAGTAGTATAGCTAGCGGGGTACAAGAGACCCAGTACTTC.

V gene TRBV30 combines with J gene TRBJ1-5; no reliable D call. The V gene's germline CDR1 is GTSNPN and CDR2 SVGIG (reference sequence). The CDR3 is 14 amino acids. V was clipped by 0 bases and J by 4 bases, with 10 bases between them. The CDR3 DNA sequence: TGTGCCTGGAGTGTGTTAGGGAGGAATCAGCCCCAGCATTTT. It specifies CAWSVLGRNQPQHF.

This clone has only a few counts. The CDR3 region has the DNA TGTGCCAGCAGCGTAGTTGGGCAGCACGTCAATGAGCAGTTCTTC. This sequence encodes CASSVVGQHVNEQFF. The chain carries TRBV9 and TRBJ2-1; D remains unclear. The CDR3 is made up of 15 amino acids. The germline V gene has CDR1 SGDLS and CDR2 YYNGEE. V was shortened by 0 bases and J by 6 bases, with 13 bases between the two germline ends.

This clone was counted a few times. V gene TRBV11-3 combines with J gene TRBJ2-4; unclear D gene. CDR1 is SGHNT, CDR2 YENEEA, per germline. Trimming removed 5 bases at V and 0 bases at J, with 14 bases between. The CDR3 loop spans 16 amino acids. CDR3 DNA: TGTGCCAGCAGCCCCCTCAGACTTAAAGCCAAAAACATTCAGTACTTC. Amino acids: CASSPLRLKAKNIQYF. Supplemented by reference TRBV11-3 and TRBJ2-4, the full variable domain reads EAGVVQSPRYKIIEKKQPVAFWCNPISGHNTLYWYLQNLGQGPELLIRYENEEAVDDSQLPKDRFSAERLKGVDSTLKIQPAELGDSAVYLCASSPLRLKAKNIQYFGAGTRLSVL.

The chain has TRBV6-8 and TRBJ1-4; the D is unclear. V lost 11 bases, J lost 6 bases, and 16 bases lay in between. The CDR3 has 13 amino acids. CDR1 and CDR2 (germline): MNHGY, SAAAGT. CDR3 residues: CAGFRWPDEKLFF. CDR3 in DNA: TGTGCCGGATTTAGATGGCCGGATGAAAAACTGTTTTTT.

The rearrangement uses TRBV5-1 and TRBJ2-3; TRBD2 agrees at 11 bases. In germline, CDR1 is SGHRS, CDR2 YFSETQ. CDR3 length equals 17 residues. V gave up 0 bases and J gave up 4 bases; unmatched junction bases: 7. The CDR3 nucleotides read TGCGCCAGCAGCTTGGAAGGTAGCGGGGGGGCATCAGATACGCAGTATTTT. Residues: CASSLEGSGGASDTQYF.

The chain recombines TRBV5-1 with TRBJ1-5; tentative D call: TRBD1 (6 bases). V dropped 4 bases and J dropped 5 bases, with 16 bases sitting between them. The germline gives CDR1 SGHRS, CDR2 YFSETQ. The CDR3 extends over 15 amino acids. CDR3 loop: CASSPGTTYDQPQHF. CDR3 bases: TGCGCCAGCAGCCCCGGGACAACATATGATCAGCCCCAGCATTTT.

The chain links TRBV5-1 to TRBJ1-2; D is perhaps TRBD1 (5 bases). The CDR3 totals 15 residues. Germline assignment: CDR1 SGHRS and CDR2 YFSETQ. V lost 0 bases, J lost 0 bases, and 9 bases lay in between. For the CDR3, the DNA is TGCGCCAGCAGCTTGGCCGGGACGGCTAACTATGGCTACACCTTC. It is translated as CASSLAGTANYGYTF. The variable domain in full, with the rest retrieved from reference TRBV5-1 and TRBJ1-2, is KAGVTQTPRYLIKTRGQQVTLSCSPISGHRSVSWYQQTPGQGLQFLFEYFSETQRNKGNFPGRFSGRQFSNSRSEMNVSTLELGDSALYLCASSLAGTANYGYTFGSGTRLTVV.

There are a few counts of this clone. This chain uses TRBV11-3 with TRBJ2-1; maybe TRBD2 (5 bases). Germline V gene data show CDR1 as SGHNT and CDR2 as YENEEA. V was pared by 4 bases and J by 0 bases, with 7 bases between. The length of the CDR3 is 14 residues. CDR3 sequence reads: CASSYDYSYNEQFF. The CDR3 coding sequence is TGTGCCAGCAGCTATGACTACTCCTACAATGAGCAGTTCTTC.

CDR3 region: CASSFDSTNPTYEQYF. The CDR3 bases are TGCGCCAGCAGCTTCGACAGTACCAATCCTACCTACGAGCAGTACTTC. The gene calls are TRBV5-1 and TRBJ2-7, with a possible D match to TRBD1 (5 bases). Trimming left V 2 bases short and J 2 bases short, with 17 bases between. There are 16 residues in the CDR3. Germline CDR1 and CDR2: SGHRS and YFSETQ. The full variable domain, with the rest looked up from reference TRBV5-1 and TRBJ2-7, is KAGVTQTPRYLIKTRGQQVTLSCSPISGHRSVSWYQQTPGQGLQFLFEYFSETQRNKGNFPGRFSGRQFSNSRSEMNVSTLELGDSALYLCASSFDSTNPTYEQYFGPGTRLTVT.

V gene TRBV7-2 combines with J gene TRBJ1-5; 7 bases line up with TRBD1. J was trimmed by 6 bases and V by 6 bases; bases with no gene match: 5. This CDR3 spans 13 amino acids. Germline CDR1 reads SGHTA; CDR2 reads FQGNSA. This CDR3 reads CASRAGGGQPQHF. In DNA, the CDR3 is TGTGCCAGCAGGGCAGGGGGAGGTCAGCCCCAGCATTTT.

This clone came up a few times. CDR3 in DNA: TGTGCCAGCAGCTTGGAGACAGGGATGGACGAGCAGTACTTC. Translation gives CASSLETGMDEQYF. This rearrangement joins TRBV11-3 to TRBJ2-7; 7 positions match TRBD1. Germline CDR1 reads SGHNT; CDR2 reads YENEEA. This CDR3 is 14 amino acids long. Trimming at V came to 3 bases and at J to 5 bases, leaving 7 bases not matched to a gene.

The V call is TRBV6-8, the J call TRBJ1-4; D is ambiguous. The germline gives CDR1 MNHGY, CDR2 SAAAGT. The CDR3 consists of 15 residues. V was clipped by 2 bases and J by 0 bases, with 7 bases between them. Here the CDR3 reads CASSYPRSTNEKLFF. In nucleotides, the CDR3 is TGTGCCAGCAGTTACCCACGGTCAACTAATGAAAAACTGTTTTTT.

This clone was detected a few times. The rearrangement links TRBV11-3 to TRBJ2-7, with 10 bases aligning to TRBD1. This CDR3 region has 16 residues. V dropped 5 bases and J dropped 1; count of bases not matched to a gene: 8. The germline V gene encodes CDR1 SGHNT and CDR2 YENEEA. In DNA form, the CDR3 reads TGTGCCAGCAGCCCAAGACAGGGGGCAAGGTCCTACGAGCAGTACTTC. It yields the protein CASSPRQGARSYEQYF.

In its sample, this clone was seen many times. V is TRBV7-1 and J is TRBJ1-2; 9 bases agree with TRBD1. TRBV7-1 is classed as an ORF, of uncertain function. Losses at the gene ends were 5 bases for V and 6 bases for J; bases not matched to a gene: 10. The CDR3 runs to 15 residues. The CDR3 protein is CASSATGTGIDGYTF. DNA for the CDR3: TGTGCCAGCAGCGCCACCGGGACAGGGATCGATGGCTACACCTTC.

The rearrangement links TRBV30 to TRBJ1-6; D is perhaps TRBD1 (5 bases). The V gene's germline CDR1 is GTSNPN and CDR2 SVGIG (reference sequence). The length of the CDR3 is 13 residues. V was trimmed by 5 bases and J by 7 bases, leaving 12 bases between them. DNA for the CDR3: TGTGCCTGGGTGCCGGGGCTCAATTCACCCCTCCACTTT. Its translation: CAWVPGLNSPLHF.

The chain employs TRBV25-1 and TRBJ1-3; TRBD1 is a possible D gene (6 bases). Germline V gives CDR1 MGHDK, CDR2 SYGVNS. CDR3 size: 14 residues. Trimming left V 8 bases short and J 1 base short, with 12 bases between. CDR3 sequence reads: CASGLGGSGNTIYF. CDR3 nucleotides: TGTGCCAGCGGCCTAGGGGGGTCTGGAAACACCATATATTTT.

This sequence joins TRBV5-1 and TRBJ2-7, with a possible D match to TRBD1 (6 bases). V was clipped by 3 bases and J by 2 bases, with 18 bases between them. CDR1 and CDR2 (germline): SGHRS, YFSETQ. CDR3 length equals 16 residues. CDR3 in DNA: TGCGCCAGCAGCTCTTTGCCGGGACATTTTACCTACGAGCAGTACTTC. It is translated as CASSSLPGHFTYEQYF.